This T cell receptor beta chain was documented in a study of PD-1 blockade in classical Hodgkin lymphoma. Specified time point: cycle 4 day 1 (C4D1), after about 6 weeks of nivolumab. Relapse after autologous stem cell transplantation occurred in every patient, and brentuximab vedotin exposure varied. Magnetic negative selection was used to purify CD4+ T cells from PBMCs that had been thawed. Profiled with immunoSEQ multiplex PCR; TCRdb holds only in-frame clones, not every one. The sample shows almost 30,000 clones, roughly 80% of them seen only once. CDR1 SGHRS and CDR2 YFSETQ come from the germline V gene. CDR3 size: 14 residues. Trimming stripped 2 bases from V and 5 bases from J, with 13 bases between.

V is TRBV5-1 and J is TRBJ1-2, with D possibly TRBD1 on 5 matching bases. The receptor comes from a human donor with classical Hodgkin lymphoma. This specimen was CD4+ T cells from blood, taken before the fourth cycle of nivolumab. This chain's CDR3 is CASSLGDLGYGYTF. For the CDR3, the DNA is TGCGCCAGCAGCTTAGGGGATCTTGGGTATGGCTACACCTTC.